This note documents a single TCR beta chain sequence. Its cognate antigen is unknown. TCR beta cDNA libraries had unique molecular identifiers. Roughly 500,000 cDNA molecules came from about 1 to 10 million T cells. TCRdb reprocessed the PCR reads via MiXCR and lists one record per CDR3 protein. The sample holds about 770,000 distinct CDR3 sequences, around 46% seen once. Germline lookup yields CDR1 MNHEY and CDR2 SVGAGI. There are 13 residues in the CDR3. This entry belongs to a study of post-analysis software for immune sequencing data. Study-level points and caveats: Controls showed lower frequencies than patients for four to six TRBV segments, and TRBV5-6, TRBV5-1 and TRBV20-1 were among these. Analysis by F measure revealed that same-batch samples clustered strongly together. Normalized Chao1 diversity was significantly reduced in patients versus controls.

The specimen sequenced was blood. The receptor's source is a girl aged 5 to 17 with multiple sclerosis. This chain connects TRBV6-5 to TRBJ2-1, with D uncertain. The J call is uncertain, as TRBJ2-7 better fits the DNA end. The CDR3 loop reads CASSTRPYNEQYF. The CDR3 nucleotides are TGTGCCAGCAGTACCCGACCCTACAATGAGCAGTACTTC.